Presented here are 4 T cell receptor beta chains from one specimen sequenced in a study of PD-L1 blockade in urothelial cancer. The time point denotes: peripheral blood 6 weeks after treatment start. The data were produced by immunoSEQ multiplex PCR, yet TCRdb's version contains in-frame clones alone and is incomplete. Here the sample spans approximately 40,000 clones, around 88% being singletons. Sequenced here: PBMCs, sampled around atezolizumab (anti-PD-L1) treatment. Every receptor here comes from a man in his 60s with urothelial cancer.

The chain links TRBV7-9 to TRBJ1-2, with 7 nucleotides matching TRBD1. The CDR3 sequence is 14 residues long. V lost 6 bases, J lost 6 bases, and 10 bases stayed unmatched. From germline, CDR1 is SEHNR and CDR2 FQNEAQ (reference sequence). The CDR3 sequence is CASRTKGTENGYTF. DNA of the CDR3: TGTGCCAGCAGAACGAAAGGGACAGAGAATGGCTACACCTTC.

This chain uses TRBV28 with TRBJ1-2; possible D gene TRBD1, 5 bases. Germline values: CDR1 MDHEN, CDR2 SYDVKM. The V end lost 2 bases, the J end lost 3 bases, and 25 bases lay between the germline ends. The length of the CDR3 is 19 residues. Here the CDR3 reads CASSLSRSGRARLHYGYTF. The CDR3, as DNA: TGTGCCAGCAGTTTAAGTCGGTCGGGCAGGGCTCGACTCCACTATGGCTACACCTTC.

This clone has just one count. This chain uses TRBV7-2 with TRBJ2-1, with 9 bases fitting TRBD1. Germline trimming cut 0 bases from V and 3 bases from J; bases unmatched to any gene: 3. This CDR3 is 16 amino acids long. Per the germline V gene, CDR1 is SGHTA and CDR2 is FQGNSA. CDR3 sequence: CASSLAGTGLYNEQFF. The CDR3 nucleotides are TGTGCCAGCAGCTTAGCGGGGACAGGGCTCTACAATGAGCAGTTCTTC. Full variable domain (outside the CDR3, taken from reference TRBV7-2 and TRBJ2-1): GAGVSQSPSNKVTEKGKDVELRCDPISGHTALYWYRQSLGQGLEFLIYFQGNSAPDKSGLPSDRFSAERTGGSVSTLTIQRTQQEDSAVYLCASSLAGTGLYNEQFFGPGTRLTVL.

The chain couples TRBV7-2 to TRBJ1-5; 9 bases map to TRBD1. Trimming removed 5 bases from V and 1 base from J; junction bases left unmatched: 6. Germline CDR1 is SGHTA and CDR2 is FQGNSA. The CDR3 length is 16 residues. The CDR3 DNA follows: TGTGCCAGCAGCACGACAGGGACAGGGAGCAATCAGCCCCAGCATTTT. It codes for CASSTTGTGSNQPQHF. The full variable domain, completed using reference TRBV7-2 and TRBJ1-5, is GAGVSQSPSNKVTEKGKDVELRCDPISGHTALYWYRQSLGQGLEFLIYFQGNSAPDKSGLPSDRFSAERTGGSVSTLTIQRTQQEDSAVYLCASSTTGTGSNQPQHFGDGTRLSIL.